These T cell receptor beta chains were read from a single sample in a study of regulatory and conventional T cells in RAG deficiency. Clones were sequenced by immunoSEQ multiplex PCR, and TCRdb holds only the in-frame ones, with some missing. Among under 45,000 clones listed, about three quarters were seen once. These data are also associated with another study on regulatory T cells.

Sequences were obtained from CD4+ effector T cells sorted from blood. These receptors all stem from a human donor in good health. The CDR3 runs from the conserved cysteine through the conserved F or W. Each record gives: J gene, D gene, V gene, CDR3 protein. D genes are given only for firm matches.

TRBJ2-2	TRBD2	TRBV5-1	CASSLPSGGADTGELFF
TRBJ1-4	-	TRBV19	CASSIMSTNEKLFF
TRBJ1-2	TRBD1	TRBV7-3	CASSAQQGQVSGYTF
TRBJ2-3	-	TRBV28	CASRPPTGTQYF
TRBJ2-1	-	TRBV5-8	CASSLAEGYSYNEQFF
TRBJ2-5	-	TRBV15	CATSTRTVLNRTQYF
TRBJ1-1	-	TRBV29-1	CSVGRGVEAFF
TRBJ1-6	-	TRBV6-5	CASTFAPYNSPLHF
TRBJ2-7	-	TRBV6-5	CASLNSYPPYEQYF
TRBJ2-1	TRBD1	TRBV6-4	CASSTGTGAYNEQFF
TRBJ2-1	TRBD2	TRBV9	CASSVASTSGNEQFF
TRBJ2-5	-	TRBV5-1	CASSYHFEETQYF
TRBJ2-7	TRBD2	TRBV7-3	CASSRAPGLAYEQYF
TRBJ2-7	-	TRBV5-4	CASSLQGPYEQYF
TRBJ2-1	TRBD1	TRBV7-3	CASSLSGTGGVEQFF
TRBJ2-3	-	TRBV2	CASSEELLSTDTQYF
TRBJ1-2	-	TRBV10-3	CAISVQGSDYGYTF
TRBJ1-1	TRBD1	TRBV11-2	CASSSPGQGHSAFF
TRBJ2-4	-	TRBV7-9	CASSPLAGVRAKNIQYF
TRBJ1-6	TRBD1	TRBV19	CASSIRTGDRGSPLHF
TRBJ2-4	-	TRBV28	CASSLGGGGNIQYF
TRBJ1-5	-	TRBV2	CASRPDSQPQHF
TRBJ2-7	TRBD2	TRBV5-4	CASSLGGAGGPYEQYF
TRBJ2-7	TRBD1	TRBV28	CASSLGQGAPGYEQYF
TRBJ1-2	-	TRBV5-4	CASSLYVTKANYGYTF
TRBJ1-5	-	TRBV6-1	CASSRRGLVQPQHF
TRBJ1-1	TRBD1	TRBV30	CAWSPLGQGADTEAFF
TRBJ1-2	-	TRBV6-1	CASSEFTGLRYYGYTF
TRBJ1-2	-	TRBV5-1	CASSSPPVGQGYTF
TRBJ2-5	-	TRBV4-1	CASSPREQETQYF
TRBJ1-1	-	TRBV6-1	CATHREGGTEAFF
TRBJ2-7	-	TRBV11-2	CASSLPGTSYEQYF
TRBJ2-5	TRBD1	TRBV2	CASSKDRGPYGDQYF